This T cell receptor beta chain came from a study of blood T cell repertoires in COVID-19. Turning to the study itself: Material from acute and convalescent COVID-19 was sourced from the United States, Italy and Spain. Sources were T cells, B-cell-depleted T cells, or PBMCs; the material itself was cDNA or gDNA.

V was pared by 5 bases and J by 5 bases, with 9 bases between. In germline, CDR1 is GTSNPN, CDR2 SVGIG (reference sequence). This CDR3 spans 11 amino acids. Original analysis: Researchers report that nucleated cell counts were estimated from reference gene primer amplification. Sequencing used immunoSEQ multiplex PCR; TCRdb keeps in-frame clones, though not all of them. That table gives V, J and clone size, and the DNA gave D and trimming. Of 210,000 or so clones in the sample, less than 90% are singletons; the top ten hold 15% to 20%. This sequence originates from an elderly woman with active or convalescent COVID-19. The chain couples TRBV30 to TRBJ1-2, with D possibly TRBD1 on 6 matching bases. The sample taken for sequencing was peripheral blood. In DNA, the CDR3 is TGTGCCTGGGACAGGAAGTATGGCTACACCTTC. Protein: CAWDRKYGYTF. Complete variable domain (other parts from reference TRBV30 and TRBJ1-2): SQTIHQWPATLVQPVGSPLSLECTVEGTSNPNLYWYRQAAGRGLQLLFYSVGIGQISSEVPQNLSASRPQDRQFILSSKKLLLSDSGFYLCAWDRKYGYTFGSGTRLTVV.